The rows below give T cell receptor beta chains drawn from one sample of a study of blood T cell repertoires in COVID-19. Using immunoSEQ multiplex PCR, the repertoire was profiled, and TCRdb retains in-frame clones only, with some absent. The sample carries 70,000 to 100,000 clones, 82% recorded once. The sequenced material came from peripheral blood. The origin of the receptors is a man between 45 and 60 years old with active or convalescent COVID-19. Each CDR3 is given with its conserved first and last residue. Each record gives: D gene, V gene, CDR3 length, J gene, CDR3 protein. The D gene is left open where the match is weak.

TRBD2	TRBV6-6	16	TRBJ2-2	CASSYLAGGGTGELFF
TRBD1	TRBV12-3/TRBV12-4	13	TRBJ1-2	CASNEQGRYGYTF
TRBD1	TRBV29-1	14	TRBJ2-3	CSVGGQSSTDTQYF
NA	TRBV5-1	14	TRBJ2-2	CASSRQANTGELFF
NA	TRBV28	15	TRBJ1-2	CASSFGGARDYGYTF
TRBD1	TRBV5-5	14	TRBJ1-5	CASSRGQYNQPQHF
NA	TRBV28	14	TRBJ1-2	CASRSGGRFYGYTF
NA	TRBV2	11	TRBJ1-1	CASSQDTEAFF
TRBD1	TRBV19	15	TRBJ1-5	CASSWQGGVNQPQHF
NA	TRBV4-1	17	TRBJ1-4	CASSQELREATNEKLFF
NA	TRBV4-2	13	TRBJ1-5	CASSPRLGQPQHF
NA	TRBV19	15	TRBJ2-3	CASSIGSSSTDTQYF
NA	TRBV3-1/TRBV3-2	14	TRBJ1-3	CASSQDRVANTIYF
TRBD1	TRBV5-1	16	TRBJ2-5	CASSGGTGGYQETQYF
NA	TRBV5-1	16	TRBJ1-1	CASSLAGQAMNTEAFF
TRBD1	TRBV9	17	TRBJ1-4	CASSATGTGGTNEKLFF
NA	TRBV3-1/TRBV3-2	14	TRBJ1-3	CASSQADSGNTIYF
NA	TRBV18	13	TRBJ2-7	CASSPPTSYEQYF
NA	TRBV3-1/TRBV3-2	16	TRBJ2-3	CASSPLNPGGTDTQYF
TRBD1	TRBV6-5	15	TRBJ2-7	CASSRDQGARYEQYF
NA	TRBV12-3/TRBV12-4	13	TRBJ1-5	CASRAGGNQPQHF
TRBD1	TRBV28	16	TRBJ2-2	CASSSATGGSTGELFF
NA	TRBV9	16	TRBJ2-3	CASSSGRTSSTDTQYF
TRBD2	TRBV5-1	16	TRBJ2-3	CASSNRLAGGTDTQYF
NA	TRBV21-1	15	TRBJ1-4	CASSKTSPTNEKLFF
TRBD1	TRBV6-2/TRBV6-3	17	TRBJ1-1	CASTPQSGTGANTEAFF
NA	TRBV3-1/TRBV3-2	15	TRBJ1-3	CASSQQATSGNTIYF
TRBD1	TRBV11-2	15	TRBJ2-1	CASSRTGGDLGEQFF
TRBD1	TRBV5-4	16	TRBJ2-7	CASSPARTGISYEQYF
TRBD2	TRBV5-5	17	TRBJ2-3	CASSLVPSGGSTDTQYF
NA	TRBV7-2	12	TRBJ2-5	CASSLESVTQYF
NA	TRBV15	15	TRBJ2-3	CATSRRLASTDTQYF
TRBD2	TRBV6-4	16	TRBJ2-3	CASSESERGGADTQYF
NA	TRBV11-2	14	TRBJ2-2	CASSLTLNTGELFF
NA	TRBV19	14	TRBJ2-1	CASSTQGPYNEQFF
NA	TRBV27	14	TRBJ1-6	CASQDSSYNSPLHF
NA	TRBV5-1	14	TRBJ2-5	CASSLGAGLETQYF
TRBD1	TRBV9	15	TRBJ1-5	CASSKGQESNQPQHF
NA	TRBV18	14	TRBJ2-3	CASSPGGASDTQYF
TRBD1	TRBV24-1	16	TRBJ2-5	CATSDQGQGFEETQYF
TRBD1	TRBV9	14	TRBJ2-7	CASSGRQGYYEQYF
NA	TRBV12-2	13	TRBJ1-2	CASRLRGKGGYTF
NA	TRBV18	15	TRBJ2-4	CASSPRDNPKNIQYF
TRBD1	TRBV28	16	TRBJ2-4	CASSSSRDRRQNIQYF
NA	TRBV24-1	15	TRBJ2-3	CATSVRDTSTDTQYF